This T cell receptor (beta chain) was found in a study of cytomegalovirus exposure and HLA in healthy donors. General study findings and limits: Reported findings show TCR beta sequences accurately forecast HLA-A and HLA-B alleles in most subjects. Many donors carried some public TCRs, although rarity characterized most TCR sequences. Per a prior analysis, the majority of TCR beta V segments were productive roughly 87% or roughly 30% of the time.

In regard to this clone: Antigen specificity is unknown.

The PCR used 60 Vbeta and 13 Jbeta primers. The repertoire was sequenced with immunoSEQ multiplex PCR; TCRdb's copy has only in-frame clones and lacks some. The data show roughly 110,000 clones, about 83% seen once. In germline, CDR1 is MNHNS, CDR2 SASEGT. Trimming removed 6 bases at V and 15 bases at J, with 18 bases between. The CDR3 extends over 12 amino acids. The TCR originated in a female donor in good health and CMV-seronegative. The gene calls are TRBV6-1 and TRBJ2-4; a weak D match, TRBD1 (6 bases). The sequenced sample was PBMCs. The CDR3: CASSGPWTVSYF. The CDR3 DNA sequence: TGTGCCAGCAGCGGTCCTTGGACAGTATCGTACTTC.